Each of the 17 T cell receptor beta chains below was sequenced from the same sample in a study of blood T cell repertoires in COVID-19. Produced via immunoSEQ multiplex PCR; TCRdb's table is partial and in-frame only. The data show 350,000 or so clones, roughly 89% seen once. Material: peripheral blood. Source of these receptors: a woman aged 55-70 years with COVID-19, enrolled during active disease.

The chain links TRBV5-1 to TRBJ2-7; D is uncertain. The germline V and J ends were trimmed by 0 bases and 4 bases, with 11 bases remaining between them. The CDR3 covers 14 residues. Looked up from germline, CDR1 is SGHRS and CDR2 is YFSETQ. CDR3 DNA sequence: TGCGCCAGCAGCTTGGTTCCCGGTCGGTACGAGCAGTACTTC. Encoded protein: CASSLVPGRYEQYF.

This chain uses TRBV19 with TRBJ1-3; D remains unclear. The CDR3 has 17 amino acids. Trimming stripped 6 bases from V and 0 bases from J, with 18 bases between. CDR1 LNHDA and CDR2 SQIVND come from the germline V gene (reference sequence). This CDR3 reads CASSGVGSSFSGNTIYF. CDR3 coding DNA: TGTGCCAGTAGCGGGGTGGGGAGTTCCTTCTCTGGAAACACCATATATTTT. Together with reference TRBV19 and TRBJ1-3, the CDR3 gives the full variable domain: DGGITQSPKYLFRKEGQNVTLSCEQNLNHDAMYWYRQDPGQGLRLIYYSQIVNDFQKGDIAEGYSVSREKKESFPLTVTSAQKNPTAFYLCASSGVGSSFSGNTIYFGEGSWLTVV.

This clone occurred many times. This rearrangement joins TRBV2 to TRBJ1-1; possibly TRBD1 for D (5 bases). In germline, CDR1 is SNHLY, CDR2 FYNNEI. The CDR3 has 13 amino acids. V dropped 11 bases and J dropped 4 bases, with 17 bases sitting between them. The CDR3 DNA reads as TGTGCCGATGGGGGGAATATTGGCACTGAAGCTTTCTTT. Translated, it gives CADGGNIGTEAFF.

The CDR3 nucleotides are TGTGCCAGCAGCGGGCGGTTTATTGGGACATCTAAGGCCGTGAACACTGAAGCTTTCTTT. It encodes CASSGRFIGTSKAVNTEAFF. The chain links TRBV5-5 to TRBJ1-1; D perhaps matches TRBD1 (6 bases). This CDR3 is built from 20 residues. V lost 4 bases and J 0 bases, leaving 28 bases between the germline ends. Germline CDR1 reads SGHKS; CDR2 reads YYEKEE (reference sequence).

The CDR3 region has the DNA TGTGCCAGCAGCTTAGAAGTAGGCGGGAACGAGCAGTACTTC. Encoded protein: CASSLEVGGNEQYF. The chain combines TRBV11-2 with TRBJ2-7; perhaps TRBD2 as D (6 bases). Germline V gene data show CDR1 as SGHAT and CDR2 as FQNNGV. The CDR3 sequence is 14 residues long. V lost 0 bases to trimming and J lost 5 bases, with 11 bases between them.

V usage is TRBV3-1 (or the pseudogene TRBV3-2) and J usage is TRBJ2-2; 7 bases match TRBD1. The CDR3 extends over 13 amino acids. V shed 4 bases, J shed 6 bases, and the junction held 2 bases outside the gene matches. CDR1 is LGHDT and CDR2 is YNNKEL in the germline V gene (reference sequence). CDR3 in DNA: TGTGCCAGCAGCCGACAGGGTTCCGGGGAGCTGTTTTTT. Translating it yields CASSRQGSGELFF.

This clone was found once. This sequence joins TRBV7-9 and TRBJ1-5; 9 bases align to TRBD1. Losses at the gene ends were 5 bases for V and 4 bases for J; bases not matched to a gene: 6. Germline loops: CDR1 SEHNR, CDR2 FQNEAQ (reference sequence). This CDR3 spans 15 amino acids. This chain's CDR3 is CASSTTGTGNQPQHF. CDR3 DNA sequence: TGTGCCAGCAGCACCACCGGGACAGGGAATCAGCCCCAGCATTTT. Using reference TRBV7-9 and TRBJ1-5 for the parts outside the CDR3, the full variable domain is DTGVSQNPRHKITKRGQNVTFRCDPISEHNRLYWYRQTLGQGPEFLTYFQNEAQLEKSRLLSDRFSAERPKGSFSTLEIQRTEQGDSAMYLCASSTTGTGNQPQHFGDGTRLSIL.

The chain is built from TRBV15 and TRBJ2-1, with 10 bases identical to TRBD2. V shed 5 bases and J 9 bases; nucleotides not matched to a gene: 4. Germline assignment: CDR1 LNHNV and CDR2 YYDKDF (reference sequence). The CDR3 is made up of 13 amino acids. The CDR3 nucleotides read TGTGCCACCAGCTTAGCGGGGGGACGTGAGCAGTTCTTC. It encodes CATSLAGGREQFF. The full variable domain, its missing parts supplied by reference TRBV15 and TRBJ2-1, is DAMVIQNPRYQVTQFGKPVTLSCSQTLNHNVMYWYQQKSSQAPKLLFHYYDKDFNNEADTPDNFQSRRPNTSFCFLDIRSPGLGDTAMYLCATSLAGGREQFFGPGTRLTVL.

This sequence joins TRBV6-5 and TRBJ1-1, with D hard to call. The CDR3 consists of 15 residues. The germline V and J ends were trimmed by 4 bases and 0 bases, with 12 bases remaining between them. Germline lookup yields CDR1 MNHEY and CDR2 SVGAGI. The CDR3 sequence is CASSWAGLLNTEAFF. CDR3 in DNA: TGTGCCAGCAGTTGGGCCGGACTGTTGAACACTGAAGCTTTCTTT.

The V gene is TRBV28, the J gene TRBJ2-2; 7 nucleotides match TRBD2. J lost 5 bases, V lost 4 bases, and 4 bases had no gene match. The CDR3 is 14 residues long. Germline CDR1 and CDR2: MDHEN and SYDVKM. The CDR3 DNA reads TGTGCCAGCAGTTCGGGGGGTGGTACCGGGGAGCTGTTTTTT. Translating it yields CASSSGGGTGELFF.

As DNA, the CDR3 is TGTGCCAGCAGGTACGACAGGGCCTATGGCTACACCTTC. Residues: CASRYDRAYGYTF. V usage is TRBV6-5 and J usage is TRBJ1-2; TRBD1 matches 7 bases. The CDR3 runs 13 residues. The germline CDR1 and CDR2 sequences are MNHEY and SVGAGI. V was pared by 6 bases and J by 4 bases, with 5 bases of the junction left unmatched.

This clone was seen just once. This chain uses TRBV7-9 with TRBJ2-7, with D tentatively TRBD1 (6 bases). V lost 5 bases to trimming and J lost 0 bases, with 14 bases between them. The V gene's germline CDR1 is SEHNR and CDR2 FQNEAQ (reference sequence). This CDR3 comprises 15 residues. The CDR3 protein is CASSRMRGSSYEQYF. The DNA of the CDR3 is TGTGCCAGCAGCCGTATGAGGGGGAGCTCCTACGAGCAGTACTTC. Filled out from reference TRBV7-9 and TRBJ2-7, the complete variable domain reads DTGVSQNPRHKITKRGQNVTFRCDPISEHNRLYWYRQTLGQGPEFLTYFQNEAQLEKSRLLSDRFSAERPKGSFSTLEIQRTEQGDSAMYLCASSRMRGSSYEQYFGPGTRLTVT.

The V and J genes are TRBV24-1 and TRBJ2-3, with 8 bases fitting TRBD2. The germline V gene encodes CDR1 KGHDR and CDR2 SFDVKD. V lost 0 bases to trimming and J lost 1 base; unmatched junction nucleotides: 8. This CDR3 has 18 amino acids. The DNA of the CDR3 is TGTGCCACCAGTGATTTGCATCCCGGGGGGGGTGGCACAGATACGCAGTATTTT. Translation gives CATSDLHPGGGGTDTQYF.

The chain combines TRBV28 with TRBJ2-1, with 7 nucleotides matching TRBD1. The CDR3 is made up of 14 amino acids. CDR1 and CDR2 (germline): MDHEN, SYDVKM. V shed 3 bases and J 6 bases; nucleotides not matched to a gene: 5. This chain's CDR3 is CASSFRGKVNEQFF. The CDR3 coding sequence is TGTGCCAGCAGTTTCAGGGGGAAAGTCAATGAGCAGTTCTTC.

The J gene is TRBJ1-2, the V gene TRBV19, with 7 bases identical to TRBD1. Germline loops: CDR1 LNHDA, CDR2 SQIVND (reference sequence). V lost 6 bases, J lost 3 bases, and 10 bases stayed unmatched. The CDR3 runs 15 residues. CDR3 bases: TGTGCCAGTAGAGTCGGACAGGTTGGGCACTATGGCTACACCTTC. Residues: CASRVGQVGHYGYTF.

The V call is TRBV7-8, the J call TRBJ1-1; D unresolved. Germline assignment: CDR1 SGHVS and CDR2 FQNEAQ. This CDR3 region has 13 residues. Trimming removed 0 bases at V and 3 bases at J, with 5 bases between. CDR3 DNA: TGTGCCAGCAGCTTAGCAGAGGACACTGAAGCTTTCTTT. Translation: CASSLAEDTEAFF.

The chain combines TRBV7-9 with TRBJ1-2, with TRBD1 as a possible D gene (6 bases). From germline, CDR1 is SEHNR and CDR2 FQNEAQ (reference sequence). The CDR3 is made up of 17 amino acids. V was shortened by 3 bases and J by 6 bases, with 23 bases between the two germline ends. The CDR3 is CASSLERLLTGSHGYTF. Here the CDR3 DNA reads TGTGCCAGCAGCTTGGAACGACTCTTGACAGGCAGTCATGGCTACACCTTC.